This T cell receptor beta chain was found in a study of blood T cell repertoires in COVID-19. This clone appeared once. The assay was immunoSEQ multiplex PCR, and TCRdb's table has in-frame clones only and misses some. The sample gives fewer than 600,000 clones, about 88% of which show up once; roughly 0.92% is in the top ten. With V trimmed by 4 bases and J by 7 bases, 6 bases remained unmatched. Germline V lookup: CDR1 SGHAT, CDR2 FQNNGV. This CDR3 has 15 residues. Sequences were obtained from peripheral blood. The chain combines TRBV11-2 with TRBJ2-4, with TRBD2 matching 11 bases. This TCR derives from a man aged 18 to 35 with COVID-19, enrolled during active disease. The CDR3 nucleotides read TGTGCCAGCAGCTCGGTAGCGGGAGGGCCCAACATTCAGTACTTC. This codes for CASSSVAGGPNIQYF. The entire variable domain, with the rest obtained from reference TRBV11-2 and TRBJ2-4, is as follows: EAGVAQSPRYKIIEKRQSVAFWCNPISGHATLYWYQQILGQGPKLLIQFQNNGVVDDSQLPKDRFSAERLKGVDSTLKIQPAKLEDSAVYLCASSSVAGGPNIQYFGAGTRLSVL.